A single sample is the source of the 3 T cell receptor beta chains below, sequenced in a study of T cells in Graves' hyperthyroidism and ophthalmopathy. The investigators amplified TCR beta CDR3 regions from RNA transcripts. RT-PCR in the first round (using the HTBI primer set) targeted the TCR CDR3. TCRdb fed the multiplex PCR reads into MiXCR, producing one record per CDR3 protein. The sample lists around 260,000 distinct CDR3 sequences; 25% were seen once. The specimen was blood. Source of these receptors: a man aged 35 to 55 with Graves' hyperthyroidism that later progressed to Graves' ophthalmopathy.

This clonotype turned up a few times. V gene TRBV7-6 combines with J gene TRBJ1-5; D ambiguous. Trimming shortened V by 0 bases and J by 1 base, and 4 bases separated the two germline ends. CDR1 and CDR2 (germline): SGHVS, FNYEAQ. CDR3 length equals 14 residues. CDR3 nucleotide sequence: TGTGCCAGCAGCTTAGCAGAGAGCAATCAGCCCCAGCATTTT. As protein: CASSLAESNQPQHF.

The genes are TRBV6-1 and TRBJ1-1, with a possible D match to TRBD1 (6 bases). Germline CDR1 is MNHNS and CDR2 is SASEGT. Trimming took off 2 bases at V and 1 base at J, with 11 bases between the two ends. The CDR3 extends over 15 amino acids. Written as DNA, the CDR3 is TGTGCCAGCAGTGAAATGGCAGGGGCGAACACTGAAGCTTTCTTT. It yields the protein CASSEMAGANTEAFF.

This clonotype has at least ten counts. The chain recombines TRBV16 with TRBJ2-4, with unresolved D. The germline V gene has CDR1 KGHSY and CDR2 FQNENV. The CDR3 is 16 amino acids. Trimming took off 3 bases at V and 3 bases at J, with 15 bases between the two ends. The CDR3 loop is CASSQGRSTNKNIQYF. In DNA, the CDR3 is TGTGCCAGCAGCCAGGGTCGAAGCACTAACAAAAACATTCAGTACTTC.